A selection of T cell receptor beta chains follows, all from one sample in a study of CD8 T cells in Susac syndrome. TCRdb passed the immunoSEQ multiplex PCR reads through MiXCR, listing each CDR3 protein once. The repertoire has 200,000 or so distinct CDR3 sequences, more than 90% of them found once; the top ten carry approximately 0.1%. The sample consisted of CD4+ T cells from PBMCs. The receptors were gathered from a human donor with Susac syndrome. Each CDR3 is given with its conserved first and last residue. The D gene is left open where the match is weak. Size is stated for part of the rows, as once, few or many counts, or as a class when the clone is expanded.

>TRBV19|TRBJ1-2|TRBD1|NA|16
TGTGCCAGTAGTACTCTCCGACAGGGGGCAACGGATGGCTACACCTTC
CASSTLRQGATDGYTF
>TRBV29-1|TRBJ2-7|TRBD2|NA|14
TGCAGCGTTGTACGAGCGGGGGGCTCGGACGAGCAGTACTTC
CSVVRAGGSDEQYF
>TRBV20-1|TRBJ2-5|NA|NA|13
TGCAGTGCTGTGCAGGGGTTATCTGAGACCCAGTACTTC
CSAVQGLSETQYF
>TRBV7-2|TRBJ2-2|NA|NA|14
TGTGCCAGCAGCTTTCAGGGTAGAGCCGGGGAGCTGTTTTTT
CASSFQGRAGELFF
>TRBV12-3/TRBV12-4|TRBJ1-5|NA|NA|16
TGTGCCAGCAGTGATACGGGGGGAGTTAGCAATCAGCCCCAGCATTTT
CASSDTGGVSNQPQHF
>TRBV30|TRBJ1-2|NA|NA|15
TGTGCCTGGAGTGAATTCACAGGGAAACACTATGGCTACACCTTC
CAWSEFTGKHYGYTF
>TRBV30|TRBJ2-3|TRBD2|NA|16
TGTGCCTGGAGTGTTGGTTTAGCGGGGTTGACAGATACGCAGTATTTT
CAWSVGLAGLTDTQYF
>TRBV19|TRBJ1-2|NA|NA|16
TGTGCCAGTAGTTCTAGGACAGCAGGGGATAACTATGGCTACACCTTC
CASSSRTAGDNYGYTF
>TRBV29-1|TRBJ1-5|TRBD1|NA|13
TGCAGCGTTGATACAGGGGGGACCAGTCCCCAGCATTTT
CSVDTGGTSPQHF
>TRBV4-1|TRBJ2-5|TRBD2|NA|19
TGCGCCAGCAGCCCGGGGCTAGGACTAGCGGGGGGCCGGCAAGAGACCCAGTACTTC
CASSPGLGLAGGRQETQYF
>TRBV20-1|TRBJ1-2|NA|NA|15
TGCAGTGCTAGAAAGATACAGGCGAGGTCCTATGGCTACACCTTC
CSARKIQARSYGYTF
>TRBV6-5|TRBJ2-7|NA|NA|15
TGTGCCAGCAGTCAATGGGACGCGCCTACCTACGAGCAGTACTTC
CASSQWDAPTYEQYF
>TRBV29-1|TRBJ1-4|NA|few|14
TGCAGCGTCCCCGGGGCTGGACAGAATGAAAAACTGTTTTTT
CSVPGAGQNEKLFF
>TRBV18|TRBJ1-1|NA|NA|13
TGTGCCAGCTCACCACGGGGGGACACTGAAGCTTTCTTT
CASSPRGDTEAFF
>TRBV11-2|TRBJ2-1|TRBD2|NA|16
TGTGCCAGCAGCTTCCCAACTAGCGGGGGAACTTATGAGCAGTTCTTC
CASSFPTSGGTYEQFF
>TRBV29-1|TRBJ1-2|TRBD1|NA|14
TGCAGCGTTGAATGGGTGGGGGGACAGTATGGCTACACCTTC
CSVEWVGGQYGYTF
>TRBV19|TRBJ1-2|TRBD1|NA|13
TGTGCCAGTAGTGCAGACAGGGTCTATGGCTACACCTTC
CASSADRVYGYTF
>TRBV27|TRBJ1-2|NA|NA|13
TGTGCCAGCCGTCGGGGAAACCTCCCGGTCTACACCTTC
CASRRGNLPVYTF
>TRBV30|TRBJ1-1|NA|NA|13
TGTGCCTGGAGTGATGAGAAGTCACCCGAAGCTTTCTTT
CAWSDEKSPEAFF
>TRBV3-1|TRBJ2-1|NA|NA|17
TGTGCCAGCAGCCAAGGGCGGGCTCTTAGCTCCTACAATGAGCAGTTCTTC
CASSQGRALSSYNEQFF
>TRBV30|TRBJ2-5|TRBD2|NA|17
TGTGCCTGCCTCGGGTCGGCTAGCGGGGGGATTCAAGAGACCCAGTACTTC
CACLGSASGGIQETQYF
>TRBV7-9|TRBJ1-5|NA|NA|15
TGTGCCAGCAGCTTAGGAGGGTCGGGCAATCAGCCCCAGCATTTT
CASSLGGSGNQPQHF
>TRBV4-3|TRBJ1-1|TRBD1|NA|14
TGCGCCAGCAGCCAAGATTGGGGACAGGGGAAAGCTTTCTTT
CASSQDWGQGKAFF
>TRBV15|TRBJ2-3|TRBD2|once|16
TGTGCCACCAGCAGAGATCTTATAGCGGGGGCAGATACGCAGTATTTT
CATSRDLIAGADTQYF
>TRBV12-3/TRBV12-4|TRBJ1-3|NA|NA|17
TGTGCCAGCAGTGCCCTCCGGGACACCGGCCCGGGAAACACCATATATTTT
CASSALRDTGPGNTIYF
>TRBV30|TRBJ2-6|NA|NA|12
TGTGCCTGGAGTCCTGGGGCCAACGTCCTGACTTTC
CAWSPGANVLTF
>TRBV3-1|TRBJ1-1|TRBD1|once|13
TGTGCCAGCAGCCAGTTAGACAGGGCTGAAGCTTTCTTT
CASSQLDRAEAFF
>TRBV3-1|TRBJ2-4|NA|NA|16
TGTGCCAGCAGCCAATTCGGCGGGACTCTCAAAAACATTCAGTACTTC
CASSQFGGTLKNIQYF
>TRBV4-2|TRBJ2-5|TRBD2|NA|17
TGTGCCAGCAGCCAAGATCAAAGTACGGGAGGGGAAGAGACCCAGTACTTC
CASSQDQSTGGEETQYF
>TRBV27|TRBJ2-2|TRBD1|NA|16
TGTGCCAGCAGTATAAACAGGGGGCTTAGCACCGGGGAGCTGTTTTTT
CASSINRGLSTGELFF
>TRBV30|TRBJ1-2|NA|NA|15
TGTGCCTGGAGTGCGGCCCCGACACTACGATATGGCTACACCTTC
CAWSAAPTLRYGYTF
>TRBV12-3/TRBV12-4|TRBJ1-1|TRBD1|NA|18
TGTGCCAGCAGTTTAAGGGTCCTACAGGGGGCAGTGAACACTGAAGCTTTCTTT
CASSLRVLQGAVNTEAFF
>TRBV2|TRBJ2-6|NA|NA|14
TGTGCCAGCAGTGAAAGGACTGGGGCCAACGTCCTGACTTTC
CASSERTGANVLTF
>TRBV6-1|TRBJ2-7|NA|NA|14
TGTGCCAGCAACCTCCGAGGGTACGCCTACGAGCAGTACTTC
CASNLRGYAYEQYF
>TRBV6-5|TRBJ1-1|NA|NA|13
TGTGCCAGCAGTTACTCGGCGTGGACTGAAGCTTTCTTT
CASSYSAWTEAFF
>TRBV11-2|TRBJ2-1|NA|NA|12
TGTGCCAGCAGCGCTATCTACAATGAGCAGTTCTTC
CASSAIYNEQFF
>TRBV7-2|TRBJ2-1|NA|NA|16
TGTGCCAGCAGCTTAGAACCCTCGAGCTCCTACAATGAGCAGTTCTTC
CASSLEPSSSYNEQFF
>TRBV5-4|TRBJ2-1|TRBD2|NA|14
TGTGCCAGCAGCTTGCAGCTTAGCGGGAATGAGCAGTTCTTC
CASSLQLSGNEQFF
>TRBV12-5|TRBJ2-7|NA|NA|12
TGTGCTAGTAGCGCTTTCTCCTACGAGCAGTACTTC
CASSAFSYEQYF
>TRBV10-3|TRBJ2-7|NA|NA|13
TGTGCCATCAGTGAGTCGACTACCTACGAGCAGTACTTC
CAISESTTYEQYF
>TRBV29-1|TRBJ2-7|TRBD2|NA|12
TGCAGCGCCGGGACTAGCCTTGCCGAGCAGTACTTC
CSAGTSLAEQYF
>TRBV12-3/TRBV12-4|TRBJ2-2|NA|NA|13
TGTGCCAGCAACCCGAGGAGGGGCGGGGAGCTGTTTTTT
CASNPRRGGELFF
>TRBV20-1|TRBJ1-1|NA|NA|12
TGCAGTGCTAGTCAGCAGAACACTGAAGCTTTCTTT
CSASQQNTEAFF
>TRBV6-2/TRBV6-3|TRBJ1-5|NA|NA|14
TGTGCCAGCCTTCCGGGGGGCAGTGGACAGCCCCAGCATTTT
CASLPGGSGQPQHF
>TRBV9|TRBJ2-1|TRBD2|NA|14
TGTGCCAGCAGCCTAGCGGGGACGATCAATGAGCAGTTCTTC
CASSLAGTINEQFF